These 2 T cell receptor beta chains came from one sample sequenced in a study of patients and donors after allogeneic stem cell transplantation. MiXCR was run by TCRdb on the RT-PCR reads, yielding one entry per CDR3 protein. The repertoire has approximately 430,000 distinct CDR3 sequences, 16% of them found once; the top ten carry around 7.2%. The sample consisted of blood, either unsorted or a sorted T cell fraction (not recorded which). Receptors were obtained from a human donor who was either an allogeneic HSCT recipient or a stem cell or donor lymphocyte infusion donor (not recorded which). It is not recorded whose cells these are; they may come from a transplant donor.

The table lists this clonotype with a few counts. The gene calls are TRBV20-1 and TRBJ1-5; D unresolved. Germline-derived CDR1 and CDR2 are DFQATT and SNEGSKA (reference sequence). V lost 3 bases, J lost 0 bases, and 15 bases lay in between. The CDR3 spans 16 residues. The CDR3: CSARSVSGYSNQPQHF. Here the CDR3 DNA reads TGCAGTGCTAGGAGTGTTTCGGGTTATAGCAATCAGCCCCAGCATTTT.

This clonotype was seen only a few times. The chain joins TRBV28 to TRBJ1-2; perhaps TRBD1 as D (5 bases). The germline CDR1 and CDR2 sequences are MDHEN and SYDVKM. With 7 bases removed from V and 9 bases from J, the gap between germline ends came to 18 bases. CDR3 size: 13 residues. This CDR3 is CASTGTLWESYTF. The CDR3 DNA reads TGTGCCAGCACCGGGACCTTATGGGAAAGCTACACCTTC.